The following is a TCR beta chain sequence with its context. These data belong to a study of blood T cell repertoires in COVID-19. Turning to the study itself: Sources were T cells, B-cell-depleted T cells, or PBMCs; the material itself was cDNA or gDNA.

The repertoire was sequenced with immunoSEQ multiplex PCR; TCRdb's copy has only in-frame clones and lacks some. This sample has about 210,000 clones, with more than 80% found just once. The V gene end was trimmed by 4 bases and the J gene end by 6 bases; junction bases not matched to a gene: 8. Germline CDR1 is SGDLS and CDR2 is YYNGEE. This CDR3 has 15 amino acids. Material: PBMCs or T cells enriched from blood (not recorded which). This TCR was recovered from a man aged 40-55 years who had recovered from COVID-19. The gene calls are TRBV9 and TRBJ2-3, with 10 positions matching TRBD2. CDR3 loop: CASSWLAGEGDTQYF. The CDR3 region has the DNA TGTGCCAGCAGCTGGCTAGCGGGGGAGGGGGATACGCAGTATTTT.